These 19 T cell receptor beta chains share one sample of origin, sequenced in a study of T-cell reconstitution after alpha-beta-depleted transplantation in children (dated by TCRdb to 2016 to 2017). The treatment or condition label on this specimen signifies: allogeneic hematopoietic cell transplantation with graft depleted of TCRalphabeta T cells and CD19 B cells. The library came from PCR. Sequencing relied on an Illumina HiSeq 2500. TCR libraries were prepared with molecular barcoding, using unique molecular identifiers to normalize TCRbeta repertoire quantification. TCRdb took the public reads, trimmed them with fastp at Q25, ran MiXCR for clone calling and kept in-frame beta chains. Here each entry gathers all rows of one CDR3 protein and keeps the most common genes and DNA. The sample data list approximately 70,000 distinct CDR3 sequences, and roughly 5.2% of these were observed just once. Approximately 17% of the sample is in the top ten clones.

The sequencing used PBMCs, mostly from graft donor cells, collected 180 days after TCRalphabeta/CD19-depleted stem cell transplant. These receptors were collected from a boy under two years old who had a stem cell transplant for acute myeloid leukemia, so the T cells may come from the graft donor.

In its sample, this clonotype was seen many times. The V call is TRBV9, the J call TRBJ2-1, with D possibly matching TRBD2 (6 bases). Germline V gives CDR1 SGDLS, CDR2 YYNGEE. The CDR3 runs to 14 residues. V lost 4 bases and J 6 bases, leaving 14 bases between the germline ends. The CDR3 bases are TGTGCCAGCAGCCCAGTCGGGACTGTCAATGAGCAGTTCTTC. This translates into CASSPVGTVNEQFF.

This clonotype has at least ten counts. V gene TRBV12-3 or TRBV12-4 combines with J gene TRBJ2-7; TRBD2 agrees at 10 bases. CDR3 length equals 16 residues. The ends lost 0 bases at V and 4 bases at J; junction bases unmatched: 6. DNA of the CDR3: TGTGCCAGCAGTTTAGCGCGTCTAGCGGGGGTATACGAGCAGTACTTC. This encodes CASSLARLAGVYEQYF.

This clonotype has at least ten counts. The rearrangement uses TRBV7-9 and TRBJ2-3; D is ambiguous. Trimming stripped 4 bases from V and 0 bases from J, with 8 bases between. This CDR3 is built from 14 residues. The germline V gene has CDR1 SEHNR and CDR2 FQNEAQ (reference sequence). For the CDR3, the DNA is TGTGCCAGCAGCTCAATTGCTAGCACAGATACGCAGTATTTT. Translated, it gives CASSSIASTDTQYF.

This clonotype has a count of ten or more. The V call is TRBV20-1, the J call TRBJ2-1; 7 nucleotides agree with TRBD1. The CDR3 sequence is 15 residues long. CDR1 is DFQATT and CDR2 is SNEGSKA in the germline V gene (reference sequence). With 0 bases clipped from V and 7 bases from J, the junction kept 9 bases outside the gene matches. The CDR3 bases are TGCAGTGCTAGAGATGGGGACACAGGGGCGAATGAGCAGTTCTTC. This gives the protein CSARDGDTGANEQFF.

This clonotype appeared many times. This sequence joins TRBV12-3 or TRBV12-4 and TRBJ2-5; D remains ambiguous. The CDR3 is 11 amino acids. Trimming took off 7 bases at V and 4 bases at J, with 7 bases between the two ends. CDR3 sequence (DNA): TGTGCCAGCACCCTATCAGAGACCCAGTACTTC. As protein: CASTLSETQYF.

This clonotype has at least ten counts. This chain connects TRBV19 to TRBJ1-5; tentatively, D is TRBD1 (6 bases). Per the germline V gene, CDR1 is LNHDA and CDR2 is SQIVND (reference sequence). There are 15 residues in the CDR3. V gave up 5 bases and J gave up 5 bases, with 16 bases separating them. CDR3 DNA: TGTGCCAGTAGTCGTGACAGGAAGGTCGATCAGCCCCAGCATTTT. Its translation: CASSRDRKVDQPQHF. The entire variable domain, with the rest obtained from reference TRBV19 and TRBJ1-5, is as follows: DGGITQSPKYLFRKEGQNVTLSCEQNLNHDAMYWYRQDPGQGLRLIYYSQIVNDFQKGDIAEGYSVSREKKESFPLTVTSAQKNPTAFYLCASSRDRKVDQPQHFGDGTRLSIL.

This clonotype showed up many times. V gene TRBV19 combines with J gene TRBJ2-3; D not resolved. The CDR3 runs 13 residues. The germline V and J ends were trimmed by 6 bases and 6 bases, with 13 bases remaining between them. The germline gives CDR1 LNHDA, CDR2 SQIVND (reference sequence). CDR3 DNA: TGTGCCAGTAGCATTCGACCTCGGGATACGCAGTATTTT. It specifies CASSIRPRDTQYF.

This clonotype was seen at least ten times. The chain uses TRBV30 and TRBJ1-6, with D possibly matching TRBD1 (6 bases). The CDR3 is 12 amino acids. CDR1 and CDR2 from the germline V gene are GTSNPN and SVGIG (reference sequence). V shed 4 bases and J shed 10 bases, with 11 bases lying between them. CDR3 bases: TGTGCCTGGAACAGGGAAGGGTCACCCCTCCACTTT. Its protein is CAWNREGSPLHF.

This clonotype appeared many times. The V gene is TRBV12-3 or TRBV12-4, the J gene TRBJ2-2; D unclear. The CDR3 consists of 13 residues. V was pared by 5 bases and J by 0 bases, with 4 bases between. CDR3 bases: TGTGCCAGCAGTCGTACGAACACCGGGGAGCTGTTTTTT. As protein: CASSRTNTGELFF.

This clonotype was observed at least ten times. The genes are TRBV5-5 and TRBJ1-2; 9 bases are a match to TRBD1. The CDR3 extends over 14 amino acids. CDR1 is SGHKS and CDR2 is YYEKEE in the germline V gene (reference sequence). After removal of 4 bases from V and 5 bases from J, the junction contained 6 bases not matched to a gene. CDR3 amino acids: CASSPRTGDYGYTF. The CDR3 DNA sequence: TGTGCCAGCAGCCCCCGGACAGGGGATTATGGCTACACCTTC.

This clonotype was seen ten or more times. This rearrangement joins TRBV28 to TRBJ1-5, with a weak D call TRBD1 (6 bases). The germline gives CDR1 MDHEN, CDR2 SYDVKM. Trimming took off 5 bases at V and 1 base at J, with 15 bases between the two ends. The CDR3 has 16 amino acids. The CDR3 DNA reads as TGTGCCAGCAGTCCTCACCGGACAGCAAGCAATCAGCCCCAGCATTTT. Translating gives CASSPHRTASNQPQHF. Variable domain in full (rest from reference TRBV28 and TRBJ1-5): DVKVTQSSRYLVKRTGEKVFLECVQDMDHENMFWYRQDPGLGLRLIYFSYDVKMKEKGDIPEGYSVSREKKERFSLILESASTNQTSMYLCASSPHRTASNQPQHFGDGTRLSIL.

This clonotype showed up many times. The chain recombines TRBV27 with TRBJ2-3, with D uncertain. The CDR3 totals 13 residues. The germline CDR1 and CDR2 sequences are MNHEY and SMNVEV (reference sequence). V lost 8 bases to trimming and J lost 2 bases, with 11 bases between them. The CDR3 bases are TGTGCCAGCCGTTATTCCCTCACAGATACGCAGTATTTT. It encodes CASRYSLTDTQYF.

This clonotype has a count of ten or more. The rearrangement uses TRBV18 and TRBJ1-1, with D possibly being TRBD1 (5 bases). The germline gives CDR1 KGHSH, CDR2 LQKENI. This CDR3 is 14 amino acids long. V was clipped by 5 bases and J by 4 bases, with 14 bases between them. The CDR3 DNA sequence: TGTGCCAGCTCAGTAGGGGAAGGGAGCACTGAAGCTTTCTTT. Its translation is CASSVGEGSTEAFF.

This clonotype came up many times. The chain uses TRBV2 and TRBJ1-5; D perhaps matches TRBD1 (5 bases). V was shortened by 5 bases and J by 1 base, with 12 bases between the two germline ends. The CDR3 covers 15 residues. Germline V lookup: CDR1 SNHLY, CDR2 FYNNEI. CDR3 loop: CASSRGEASNQPQHF. The CDR3 nucleotides read TGTGCCAGCAGTCGGGGGGAGGCGAGCAATCAGCCCCAGCATTTT. The full variable domain, with the rest looked up from reference TRBV2 and TRBJ1-5, is EPEVTQTPSHQVTQMGQEVILRCVPISNHLYFYWYRQILGQKVEFLVSFYNNEISEKSEIFDDQFSVERPDGSNFTLKIRSTKLEDSAMYFCASSRGEASNQPQHFGDGTRLSIL.

This clonotype was counted between two and nine times. Sequence at one end of the junction differs from germline and may be a read error. The chain employs TRBV20-1 and TRBJ2-5, with 11 positions matching TRBD2. The CDR3 extends over 15 amino acids. Looked up from germline, CDR1 is DFQATT and CDR2 is SNEGSKA (reference sequence). For the CDR3, the DNA is TGCTGTGCTAGGGGACTAGCGGCCGTACAGAGGACCCAGTACTTC. Protein: CCARGLAAVQRTQYF.

This clonotype was counted many times. The chain has TRBV10-3 and TRBJ2-2; 9 bases map to TRBD1. The CDR3 is 17 residues long. The germline gives CDR1 ENHRY, CDR2 SYGVKD. V lost 4 bases to trimming and J lost 4 bases; unmatched junction nucleotides: 10. In DNA form, the CDR3 reads TGTGCCATCAGTGGAAGAGAACAGGGGGCGGCCACCGGGGAGCTGTTTTTT. Translation gives CAISGREQGAATGELFF.

The rearrangement uses TRBV4-3 and TRBJ2-2; D unresolved. The CDR3 spans 15 residues. Germline CDR1 reads LGHNA; CDR2 reads YSLEER. V was trimmed by 1 base and J by 1 base, leaving 7 bases between them. CDR3 amino acids: CASSQGWGNTGELFF. The CDR3 nucleotides are TGCGCCAGCAGCCAAGGTTGGGGGAACACCGGGGAGCTGTTTTTT.

This clonotype has a count of ten or more. The J gene is TRBJ2-1, the V gene TRBV14; the match to TRBD1 covers 8 bases. The J segment lost 6 bases and the V segment lost 2 bases, leaving 6 bases of the junction unmatched. In germline, CDR1 is SGHDN, CDR2 FVKESK. CDR3 length: 15 amino acids. CDR3 DNA sequence: TGTGCCAGCAGCCAATGGCAGGGGGCAATCAATGAGCAGTTCTTC. This sequence encodes CASSQWQGAINEQFF.

This clonotype was recorded at least ten times. V and J are TRBV12-3 or TRBV12-4 and TRBJ2-3; D is perhaps TRBD1 (6 bases). V lost 5 bases, J lost 2 bases, and 17 bases lay in between. The CDR3 spans 16 residues. The CDR3 bases are TGTGCCAGCAGTCTCGGACAGAGCCCTTTCACAGATACGCAGTATTTT. Protein: CASSLGQSPFTDTQYF.